This TCR beta chain was observed in a study of blood T cells in healthy people across ages. Study outcomes and limitations: It was the long-lived donors that had more naive CD4+ cells and higher diversity than aged donors.

The CDR3 is 13 amino acids. Germline V lookup: CDR1 SGHKS, CDR2 YYEKEE (reference sequence). This clonotype has just a few counts. The antigen is unknown. Germline is not matched at one junction end, which may reflect a read error. It was with a sample-barcoded 5' primer and a J-beta primer mix that a second PCR of roughly 6 to 11 cycles was run. TCRdb re-called the 5' RACE reads with MiXCR, one entry per CDR3 protein. Among some 760,000 distinct CDR3 sequences, 20% to 25% were seen once, and the ten largest hold 3% to 4.5%. In addition, the sample was reused for a study of T cells of mothers and their children.

The TCR was taken from a boy aged 5-17 years in good health. This chain joins TRBV5-5 and TRBJ1-2; D gene ambiguous. The sample consisted of blood. CDR3 protein: CASSLFLSYGNTF. The CDR3 DNA sequence: TGTGCCAGCAGCTTGTTTCTATCCTATGGCAACACCTTC.